This T cell receptor (beta chain) originates from a study of blood T cell repertoires in COVID-19. Overall study: Sites in the United States, Italy and Spain provided acute and convalescent COVID-19 samples.

Per the study methods: Estimated nucleated cell counts came from reference gene primer amplification. TCRdb's table, derived via immunoSEQ multiplex PCR, lists solely in-frame clones and lacks some. V and J calls plus clone size are reproduced from that table; the DNA served to infer D and trimming. The sample contains more than 300,000 clones, more than 70% of which appear only once. V dropped 0 bases and J dropped 1 base, with 18 bases sitting between them. CDR3 length: 18 residues. Germline loops: CDR1 PRHDT, CDR2 FYEKMQ (reference sequence). The sequence was obtained from a woman in her forties or fifties with acute or convalescent COVID-19. The genes are TRBV13 and TRBJ1-1; perhaps TRBD1 as D (5 bases). The material sequenced was peripheral blood. The CDR3 here is CASSLGGDGGSWNTEAFF. CDR3 sequence (DNA): TGTGCCAGCAGCTTAGGCGGGGACGGGGGATCGTGGAACACTGAAGCTTTCTTT.